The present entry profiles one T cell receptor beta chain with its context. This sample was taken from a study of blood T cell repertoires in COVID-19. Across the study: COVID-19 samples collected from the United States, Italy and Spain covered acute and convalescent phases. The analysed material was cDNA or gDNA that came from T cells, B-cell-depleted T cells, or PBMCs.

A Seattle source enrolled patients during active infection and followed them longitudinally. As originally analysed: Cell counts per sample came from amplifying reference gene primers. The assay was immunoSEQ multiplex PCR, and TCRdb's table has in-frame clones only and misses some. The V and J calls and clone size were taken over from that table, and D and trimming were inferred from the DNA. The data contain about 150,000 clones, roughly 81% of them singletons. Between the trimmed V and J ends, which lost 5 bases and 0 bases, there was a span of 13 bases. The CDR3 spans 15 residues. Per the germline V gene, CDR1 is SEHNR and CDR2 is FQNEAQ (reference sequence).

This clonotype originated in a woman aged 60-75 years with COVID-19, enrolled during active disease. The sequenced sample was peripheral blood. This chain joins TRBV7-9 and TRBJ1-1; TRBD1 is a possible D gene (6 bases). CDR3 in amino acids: CASSIGQTVNTEAFF. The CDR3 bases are TGTGCCAGCAGCATTGGACAGACAGTGAACACTGAAGCTTTCTTT.